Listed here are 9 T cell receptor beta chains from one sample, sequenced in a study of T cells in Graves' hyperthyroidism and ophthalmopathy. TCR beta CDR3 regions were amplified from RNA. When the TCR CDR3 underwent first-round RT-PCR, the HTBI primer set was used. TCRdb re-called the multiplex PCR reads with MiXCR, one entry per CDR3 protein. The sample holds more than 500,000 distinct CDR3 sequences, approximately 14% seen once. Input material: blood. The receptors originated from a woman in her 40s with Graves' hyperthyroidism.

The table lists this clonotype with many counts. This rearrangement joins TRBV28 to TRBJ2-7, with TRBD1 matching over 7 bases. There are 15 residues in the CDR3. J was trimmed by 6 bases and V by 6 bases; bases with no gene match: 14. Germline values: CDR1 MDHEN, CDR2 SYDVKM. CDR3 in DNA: TGTGCCAGCAGCCCTGGGGCTCAGGGGGAAGGCGAGCAGTACTTC. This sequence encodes CASSPGAQGEGEQYF.

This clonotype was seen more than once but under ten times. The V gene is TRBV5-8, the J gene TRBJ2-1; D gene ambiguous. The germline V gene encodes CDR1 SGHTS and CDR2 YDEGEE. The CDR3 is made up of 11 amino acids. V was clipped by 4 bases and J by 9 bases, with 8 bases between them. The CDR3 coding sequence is TGTGCCAGCAGCAAAAGGACTGAGCAGTTCTTC. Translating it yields CASSKRTEQFF.

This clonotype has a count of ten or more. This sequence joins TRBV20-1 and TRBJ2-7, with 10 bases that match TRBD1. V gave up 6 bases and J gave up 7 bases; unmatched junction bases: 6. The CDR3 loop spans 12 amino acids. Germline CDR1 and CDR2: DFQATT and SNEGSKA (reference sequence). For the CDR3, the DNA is TGCAGTGCGACAGACAGGGGGCGGGAGCAGTACTTC. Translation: CSATDRGREQYF.

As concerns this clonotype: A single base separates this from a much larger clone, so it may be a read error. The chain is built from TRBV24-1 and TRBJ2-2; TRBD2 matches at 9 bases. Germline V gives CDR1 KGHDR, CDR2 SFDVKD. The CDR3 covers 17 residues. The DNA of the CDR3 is TGTGCCACCAGTGATTCTCCGGGACTAGCCGACACCGAGGAGCTGTTTTTT. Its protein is CATSDSPGLADTEELFF.

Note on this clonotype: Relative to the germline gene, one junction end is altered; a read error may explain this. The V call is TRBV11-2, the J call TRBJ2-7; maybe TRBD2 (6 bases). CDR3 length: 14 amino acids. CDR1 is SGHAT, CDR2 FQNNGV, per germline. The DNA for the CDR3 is TGTGCCGGCAGCTTCTCGCGGGGAACCTACGAGCAGTACTTC. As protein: CAGSFSRGTYEQYF.

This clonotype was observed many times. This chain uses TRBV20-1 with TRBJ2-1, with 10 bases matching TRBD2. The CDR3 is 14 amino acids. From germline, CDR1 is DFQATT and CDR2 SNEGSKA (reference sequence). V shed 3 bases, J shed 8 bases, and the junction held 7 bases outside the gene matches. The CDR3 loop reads CSASRSSGSHEQFF. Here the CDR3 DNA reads TGCAGTGCTAGTAGGTCTAGCGGGAGTCATGAGCAGTTCTTC.

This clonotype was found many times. The CDR3 here is CASSTGTDYGYTF. The CDR3 DNA reads TGTGCCAGCTCAACCGGGACCGACTATGGCTACACCTTC. The chain uses TRBV18 and TRBJ1-2; D might be TRBD1 (5 bases). Deletions cut 5 bases from V and 3 bases from J, with 10 bases between. The CDR3 consists of 13 residues. CDR1 KGHSH and CDR2 LQKENI come from the germline V gene.

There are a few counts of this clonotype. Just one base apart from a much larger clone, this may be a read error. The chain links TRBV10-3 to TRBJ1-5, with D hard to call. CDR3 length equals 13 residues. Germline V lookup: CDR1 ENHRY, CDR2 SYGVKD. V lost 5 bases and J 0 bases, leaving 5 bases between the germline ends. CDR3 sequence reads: CAISSDSNQPQHF. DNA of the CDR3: TGTGCCATCAGTTCAGATAGCAATCAGCCCCAGCATTTT.

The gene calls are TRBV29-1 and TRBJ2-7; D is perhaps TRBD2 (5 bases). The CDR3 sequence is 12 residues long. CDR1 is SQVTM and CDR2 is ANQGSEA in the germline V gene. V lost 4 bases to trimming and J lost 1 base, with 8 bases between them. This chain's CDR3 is CSVGGLSYEQYF. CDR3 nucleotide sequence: TGCAGCGTTGGCGGGCTATCCTACGAGCAGTACTTC.